The subject of this entry is one T cell receptor (beta chain). CDR3 length: 16 residues. V shed 0 bases and J shed 7 bases, with 15 bases lying between them. CDR1 is LGHNA, CDR2 YNFKEQ, per germline. This sample is part of a study of technical replicates of blood from several donors. Produced via immunoSEQ multiplex PCR; TCRdb's table is partial and in-frame only. Among about 75,000 clones listed, about 97% were seen once. The J gene is TRBJ2-2, the V gene TRBV4-2, with D possibly matching TRBD1 (6 bases). The receptor was isolated from a human donor in good health. The sequencing input was T cells isolated from PBMCs. The CDR3 protein is CASSQDWAGDFGELFF. The CDR3 DNA sequence: TGTGCCAGCAGCCAAGATTGGGCAGGGGATTTCGGGGAGCTGTTTTTT.